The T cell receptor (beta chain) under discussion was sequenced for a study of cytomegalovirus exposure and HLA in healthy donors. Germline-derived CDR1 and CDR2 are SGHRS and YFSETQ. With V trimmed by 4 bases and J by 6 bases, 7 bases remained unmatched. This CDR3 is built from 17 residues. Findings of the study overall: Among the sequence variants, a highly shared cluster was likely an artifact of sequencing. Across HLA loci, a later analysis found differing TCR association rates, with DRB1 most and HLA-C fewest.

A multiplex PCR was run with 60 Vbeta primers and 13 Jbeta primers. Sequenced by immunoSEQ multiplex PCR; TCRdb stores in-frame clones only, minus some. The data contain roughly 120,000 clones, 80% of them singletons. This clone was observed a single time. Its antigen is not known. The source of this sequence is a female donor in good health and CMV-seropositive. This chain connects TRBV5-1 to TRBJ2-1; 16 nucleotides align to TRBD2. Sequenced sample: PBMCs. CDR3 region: CASSPGTSGGAGNEQFF. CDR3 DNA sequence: TGCGCCAGCAGCCCGGGGACTAGCGGGGGGGCTGGCAATGAGCAGTTCTTC.